These T cell receptor beta chains were read from a single sample in a study of blood T cell repertoires in COVID-19. Here immunoSEQ multiplex PCR was the method, and the copy in TCRdb shows in-frame clones only, minus some. This sample carries roughly 380,000 clones, approximately 89% of them seen once, and the ten largest clones take 3.9%. The sequencing input was peripheral blood. The receptors stem from a woman aged 55-70 years with COVID-19, enrolled during active disease. The CDR3 runs from the conserved cysteine through the conserved F or W.

CDR3 protein,V gene
CASSPISAAEQYF,TRBV18
CASSAQRGGSTDTQYF,TRBV2
CAWSVGRVGTYEQYF,TRBV30
CASSPGGFGVNYGYTF,TRBV5-4
CASSLGGSNYGYTF,TRBV7-9
CASSVKQGGTEAFF,TRBV9
CASSQVIGGTEAFF,TRBV14
CSVLPLSSGGAGDTQYF,TRBV29-1
CASSLAGASYGYTF,TRBV5-6
CASSSAGGTRETQYF,TRBV19
CASSMGSLIYGYTF,TRBV7-2
CASNGGLAGNTIYF,TRBV7-9
CASSPPGQGYGYTF,TRBV18
CASMRGDSYIDGYTF,TRBV9
CASSPGTGMNTEAFF,TRBV28
CASSLSRVETYEQYF,TRBV11-2
CASSATRDSQFF,TRBV11-3
CASSLPGLVTQYF,TRBV7-9
CASRATGFGFQYF,TRBV6-5
CASSPTTGSDTEAFF,TRBV5-1
CASSLSAGVEAFF,TRBV27
CASSLSGGDEETQYF,TRBV5-1
CASSKRVGTSGVNTGELFF,TRBV28
CASSFRLAGSTGELFF,TRBV5-4
CASSRGTDSGNTIYF,TRBV18
CASSLIGGNTEAFF,TRBV7-3
CASSLQGPGNTEAFF,TRBV7-3
CASSREGGSGNTIYF,TRBV7-8